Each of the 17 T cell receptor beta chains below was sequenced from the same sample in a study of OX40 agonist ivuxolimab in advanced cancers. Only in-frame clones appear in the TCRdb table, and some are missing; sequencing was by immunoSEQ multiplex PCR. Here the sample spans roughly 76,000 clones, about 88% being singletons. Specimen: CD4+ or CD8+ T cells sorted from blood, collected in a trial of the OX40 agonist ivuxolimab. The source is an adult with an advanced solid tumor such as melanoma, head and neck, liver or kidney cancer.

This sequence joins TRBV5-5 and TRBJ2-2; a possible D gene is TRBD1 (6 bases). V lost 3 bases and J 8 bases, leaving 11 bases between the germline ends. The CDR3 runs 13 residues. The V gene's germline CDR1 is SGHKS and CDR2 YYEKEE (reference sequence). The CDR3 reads CASSYQGRGELFF. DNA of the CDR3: TGTGCCAGCAGCTACCAGGGGAGAGGGGAGCTGTTTTTT.

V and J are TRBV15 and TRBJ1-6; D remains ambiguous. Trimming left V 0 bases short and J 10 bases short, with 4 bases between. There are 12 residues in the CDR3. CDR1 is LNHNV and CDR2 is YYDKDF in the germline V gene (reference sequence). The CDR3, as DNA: TGTGCCACCAGCAGAGAAAACTCACCCCTCCACTTT. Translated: CATSRENSPLHF.

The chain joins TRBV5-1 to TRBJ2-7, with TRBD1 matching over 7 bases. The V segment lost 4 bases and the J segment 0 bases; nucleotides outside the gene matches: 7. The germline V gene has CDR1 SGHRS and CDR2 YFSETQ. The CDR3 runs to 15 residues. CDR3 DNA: TGCGCCAGCAGCATCACAGGGGAGAGCTCCTACGAGCAGTACTTC. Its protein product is CASSITGESSYEQYF.

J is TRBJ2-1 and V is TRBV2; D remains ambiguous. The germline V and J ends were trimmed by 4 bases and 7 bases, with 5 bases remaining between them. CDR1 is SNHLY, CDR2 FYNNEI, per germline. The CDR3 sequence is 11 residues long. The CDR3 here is CASSGFNEQFF. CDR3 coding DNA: TGTGCCAGCAGTGGATTTAATGAGCAGTTCTTC.

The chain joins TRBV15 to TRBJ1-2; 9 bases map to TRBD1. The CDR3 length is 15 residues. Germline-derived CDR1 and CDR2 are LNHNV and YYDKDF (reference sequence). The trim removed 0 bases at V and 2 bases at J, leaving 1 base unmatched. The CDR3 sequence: CATSREGTGNYGYTF. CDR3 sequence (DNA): TGTGCCACCAGCAGAGAGGGGACAGGGAACTATGGCTACACCTTC.

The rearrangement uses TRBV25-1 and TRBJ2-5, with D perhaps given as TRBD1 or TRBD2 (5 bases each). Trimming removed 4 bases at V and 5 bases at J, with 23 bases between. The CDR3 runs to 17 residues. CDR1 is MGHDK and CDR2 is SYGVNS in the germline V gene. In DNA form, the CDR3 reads TGTGCCAGCAGTGCCAGCTTTAATAGGGGACCCGGGGAGACCCAGTACTTC. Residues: CASSASFNRGPGETQYF.

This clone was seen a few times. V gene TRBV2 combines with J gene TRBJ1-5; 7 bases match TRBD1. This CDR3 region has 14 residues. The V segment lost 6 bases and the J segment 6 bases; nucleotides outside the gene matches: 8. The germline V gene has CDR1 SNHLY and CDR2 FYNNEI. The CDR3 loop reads CASRGTGASQPQHF. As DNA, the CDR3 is TGTGCCAGCAGGGGCACAGGGGCGAGTCAGCCCCAGCATTTT.

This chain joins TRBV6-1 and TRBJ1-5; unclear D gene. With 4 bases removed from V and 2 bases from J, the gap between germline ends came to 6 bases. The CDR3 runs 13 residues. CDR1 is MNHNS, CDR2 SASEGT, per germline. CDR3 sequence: CASSATGNQPQHF. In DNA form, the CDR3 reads TGTGCCAGCAGTGCTACGGGCAATCAGCCCCAGCATTTT.

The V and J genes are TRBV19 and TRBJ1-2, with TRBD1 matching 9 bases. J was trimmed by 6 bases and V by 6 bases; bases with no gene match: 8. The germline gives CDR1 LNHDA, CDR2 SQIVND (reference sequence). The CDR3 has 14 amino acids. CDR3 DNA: TGTGCCAGTAGAGAACAGGGGGCGAATCATGGCTACACCTTC. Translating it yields CASREQGANHGYTF.

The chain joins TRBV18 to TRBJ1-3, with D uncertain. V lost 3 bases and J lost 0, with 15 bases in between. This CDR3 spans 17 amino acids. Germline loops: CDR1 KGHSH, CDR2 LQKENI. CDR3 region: CASSPFSHSSSGNTIYF. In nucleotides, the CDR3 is TGTGCCAGCTCACCCTTTTCGCACAGCAGCTCTGGAAACACCATATATTTT.

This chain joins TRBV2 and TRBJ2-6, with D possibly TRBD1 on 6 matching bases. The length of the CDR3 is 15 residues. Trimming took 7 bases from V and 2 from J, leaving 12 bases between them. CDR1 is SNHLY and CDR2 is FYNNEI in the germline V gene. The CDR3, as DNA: TGTGCCAGCAATCCGCGGACAGCTGGGGCCAACGTCCTGACTTTC. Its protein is CASNPRTAGANVLTF.

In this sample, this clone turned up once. The CDR3 nucleotides read TGTGCCAGCAGTACAGGAGTGAACGAAAAACTGTTTTTT. Protein sequence: CASSTGVNEKLFF. The chain combines TRBV7-9 with TRBJ1-4, with D perhaps matching TRBD1 (5 bases). Germline V gene data show CDR1 as SEHNR and CDR2 as FQNEAQ (reference sequence). This CDR3 comprises 13 residues. The V end was cut by 6 bases, the J end by 8 bases, with 13 bases between. Full variable domain (remainder filled in from reference TRBV7-9 and TRBJ1-4): DTGVSQNPRHKITKRGQNVTFRCDPISEHNRLYWYRQTLGQGPEFLTYFQNEAQLEKSRLLSDRFSAERPKGSFSTLEIQRTEQGDSAMYLCASSTGVNEKLFFGSGTQLSVL.

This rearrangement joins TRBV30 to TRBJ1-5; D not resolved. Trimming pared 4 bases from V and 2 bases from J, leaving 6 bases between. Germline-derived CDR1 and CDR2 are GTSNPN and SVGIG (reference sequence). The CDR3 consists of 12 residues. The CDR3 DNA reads TGTGCCTGGAAGGGAGGCAATCAGCCCCAGCATTTT. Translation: CAWKGGNQPQHF.

The CDR3 spells CASSHGPSGNTIYF. The CDR3 DNA reads TGTGCCAGCTCACACGGCCCCTCGGGAAACACCATATATTTT. The chain carries TRBV18 and TRBJ1-3; D uncertain. The CDR3 contains 14 residues. The germline V gene has CDR1 KGHSH and CDR2 LQKENI. The V end was cut by 4 bases, the J end by 4 bases, with 11 bases between.

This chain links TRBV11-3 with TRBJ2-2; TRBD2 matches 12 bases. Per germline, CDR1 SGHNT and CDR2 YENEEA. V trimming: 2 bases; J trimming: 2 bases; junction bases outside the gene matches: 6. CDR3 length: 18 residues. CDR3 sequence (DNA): TGTGCCAGCAGCTTACCTCCACTAGCGGGGGGTAACACCGGGGAGCTGTTTTTT. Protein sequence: CASSLPPLAGGNTGELFF. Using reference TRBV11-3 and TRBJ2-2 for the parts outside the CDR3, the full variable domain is EAGVVQSPRYKIIEKKQPVAFWCNPISGHNTLYWYLQNLGQGPELLIRYENEEAVDDSQLPKDRFSAERLKGVDSTLKIQPAELGDSAVYLCASSLPPLAGGNTGELFFGEGSRLTVL.

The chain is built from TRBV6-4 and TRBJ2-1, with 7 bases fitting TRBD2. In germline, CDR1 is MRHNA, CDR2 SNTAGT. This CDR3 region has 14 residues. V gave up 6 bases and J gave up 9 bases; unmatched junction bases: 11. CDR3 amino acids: CASSAQTSSSEQFF. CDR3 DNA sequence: TGTGCCAGCAGCGCCCAGACTAGCTCCAGTGAGCAGTTCTTC.

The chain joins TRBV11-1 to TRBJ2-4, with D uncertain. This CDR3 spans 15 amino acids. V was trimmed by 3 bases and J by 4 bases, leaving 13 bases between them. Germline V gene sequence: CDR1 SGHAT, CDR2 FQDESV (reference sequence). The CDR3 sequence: CASSFRQPVKNIQYF. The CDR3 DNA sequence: TGTGCCAGCAGCTTCAGACAACCGGTTAAAAACATTCAGTACTTC.